This T cell receptor (beta chain) was sequenced in a study of cytomegalovirus exposure and HLA in healthy donors. Study-level background: About 180 million T cells yielded under 130 million unique TCR beta sequences in earlier analysis. Notes on the study in general: The study designated 160 or so TCR beta chains cytomegalovirus-associated. Across donors, most TCRs were seen rarely, yet some public ones were widespread.

About this clone: Its cognate antigen is unknown.

Germline loops: CDR1 SGHRS, CDR2 YFSETQ. V lost 0 bases to trimming and J lost 1 base; unmatched junction nucleotides: 3. The CDR3 has 15 residues. The PCR ran on 60 Vbeta and 13 Jbeta primers. Produced via immunoSEQ multiplex PCR; TCRdb's table is partial and in-frame only. The sample has roughly 140,000 clones. Sequencing was carried out using PBMCs. The rearrangement uses TRBV5-1 and TRBJ2-7, with 8 bases lining up with TRBD2. This clonotype was sampled from a male donor in good health and CMV-seronegative. CDR3 amino acids: CASSLAGTRSYEQYF. For the CDR3, the DNA is TGCGCCAGCAGCTTGGCCGGGACTAGGTCCTACGAGCAGTACTTC. The full variable domain, completed using reference TRBV5-1 and TRBJ2-7, is KAGVTQTPRYLIKTRGQQVTLSCSPISGHRSVSWYQQTPGQGLQFLFEYFSETQRNKGNFPGRFSGRQFSNSRSEMNVSTLELGDSALYLCASSLAGTRSYEQYFGPGTRLTVT.